This is a list of T cell receptor beta chains from one sample in a study of tumor-infiltrating lymphocytes in oesophageal squamous cell carcinoma. TCRdb re-derived calls from the PCR reads in MiXCR, one entry per CDR3 protein. Of about 12,000 distinct CDR3 sequences detected, around 56% appear once; the ten largest clones hold over 25%. The specimen was esophageal tumor tissue. Receptors originate from a female donor with esophageal squamous cell carcinoma. Both conserved end residues are part of each CDR3. Each record gives: V gene, J gene, clone size, D gene, CDR3 protein, CDR3 DNA. A D gene is named only where the DNA matches it firmly. Size is stated for part of the rows, as once, few or many counts, or as a class when the clone is expanded.

>TRBV7-4|TRBJ2-7|.|.
CASSLGVLGREQYF
TGTGCCAGCAGCTTGGGAGTTCTGGGGCGCGAGCAGTACTTC
>TRBV6-1|TRBJ1-3|many|TRBD1
CASRTGNGNTIYF
TGTGCCAGCAGGACAGGGAACGGAAACACCATATATTTT
>TRBV7-8|TRBJ2-1|.|.
CASSYVSNEQFF
TGTGCCAGCAGTTACGTCTCCAATGAGCAGTTCTTC
>TRBV7-9|TRBJ2-5|few|TRBD2
CASSPGGKETQYF
TGTGCCAGCAGCCCGGGGGGGAAAGAGACCCAGTACTTC
>TRBV5-1|TRBJ2-7|many|TRBD2
CASSREIAGVSNEQYF
TGCGCCAGCAGCCGAGAGATAGCGGGAGTTTCCAATGAGCAGTACTTC
>TRBV5-1|TRBJ2-3|once|TRBD1
CASSYATGEDTQYF
TGCGCCAGCAGCTACGCTACAGGGGAGGATACGCAGTATTTT
>TRBV7-3|TRBJ2-2|medium-sized|TRBD2
CASSPGLAGAHPNTGELFF
TGTGCCAGCAGCCCGGGACTAGCGGGGGCCCACCCGAACACCGGGGAGCTGTTTTTT
>TRBV7-9|TRBJ1-6|.|.
CASSLAGQVKQYF
TGTGCCAGCAGCTTAGCAGGGCAGGTGAAGCAGTACTTT
>TRBV7-3|TRBJ2-7|.|.
CASSPQDEQYF
TGTGCCAGCAGCCCCCAGGACGAGCAGTACTTC
>TRBV7-2|TRBJ1-4|.|TRBD1
CASSSQGAANEKLFF
TGTGCCAGCAGCTCCCAGGGGGCAGCTAATGAAAAACTGTTTTTT
>TRBV12-3/TRBV12-4|TRBJ2-5|.|TRBD2
CASRPSGGRGETQYF
TGTGCCAGCAGACCTAGCGGGGGTAGGGGGGAGACCCAGTACTTC
>TRBV7-4|TRBJ1-5|.|.
CASTTTFGGNSNQPQHF
TGTGCCAGCACCACCACGTTTGGGGGCAATAGCAATCAGCCCCAGCATTTT
>TRBV7-6|TRBJ2-1|.|TRBD2
CASSLALAGTSGYNEQFF
TGTGCCAGCAGCTTAGCGCTTGCCGGGACTAGCGGCTACAATGAGCAGTTCTTC
>TRBV7-2|TRBJ2-5|.|.
CASSPGRVGTLRLEQYF
TGTGCCAGCAGCCCAGGGCGGGTTGGGACGCTACGTCTGGAGCAGTACTTC
>TRBV11-3|TRBJ2-1|large|TRBD2
CASSLDGTSGYNEQFF
TGTGCCAGCAGCTTAGATGGGACTAGTGGCTACAATGAGCAGTTCTTC
>TRBV6-6|TRBJ2-7|.|.
CASSYWAPRPSSSYEQYF
TGTGCCAGCAGTTACTGGGCTCCCCGACCCTCGAGCTCCTACGAGCAGTACTTC
>TRBV7-4|TRBJ2-3|.|.
CASSLAQGTDTQYF
TGTGCCAGCAGCTTAGCACAGGGCACAGATACGCAGTATTTT
>TRBV5-4|TRBJ2-2|many|.
CASSLARGGGHTGELFF
TGTGCCAGCAGCTTGGCCAGAGGGGGGGGGCACACCGGGGAGCTGTTTTTT
>TRBV27|TRBJ2-1|few|.
CASSGGGTFSYNEQFF
TGTGCCAGCAGTGGGGGAGGGACATTCTCCTACAATGAGCAGTTCTTC
>TRBV28|TRBJ2-5|.|TRBD1
CASSSGQLKETQYF
TGTGCCAGCAGTTCGGGACAGTTGAAAGAGACCCAGTACTTC
>TRBV7-9|TRBJ2-7|.|.
CASVGNFGPYEQYF
TGTGCCAGCGTAGGAAATTTCGGCCCCTACGAGCAGTACTTC
>TRBV6-8|TRBJ2-5|.|.
CASSPQGGSYNEQYF
TGTGCCAGCAGTCCCCAGGGGGGCTCCTACAATGAGCAGTACTTC
>TRBV7-9|TRBJ1-5|few|.
CASSLEGGLGAVDQPQHF
TGTGCCAGCAGCTTAGAGGGGGGTTTGGGGGCCGTCGATCAGCCCCAGCATTTT
>TRBV7-6|TRBJ2-1|few|.
CASSLSGNEQFF
TGTGCCAGCAGCTTAAGCGGCAATGAGCAGTTCTTC
>TRBV6-2/TRBV6-3|TRBJ2-7|.|TRBD1
CASSVKTGSSYEQYF
TGTGCCAGCAGTGTGAAGACAGGGAGCTCCTACGAGCAGTACTTC
>TRBV7-2|TRBJ2-5|.|.
CASSLDASVVETQYF
TGTGCCAGCAGCTTAGATGCTAGCGTAGTCGAGACCCAGTACTTC
>TRBV5-6|TRBJ2-3|many|.
CASSLDGARTDTQYF
TGTGCCAGCAGCTTGGATGGCGCCCGCACAGATACGCAGTATTTT
>TRBV7-2|TRBJ2-1|few|TRBD1
CASSTNPVTGHLGQFF
TGTGCCAGCAGCACCAACCCCGTGACAGGGCACCTCGGGCAGTTCTTC
>TRBV6-9|TRBJ2-5|.|TRBD1
CASRPTGQGREETQYF
TGTGCCAGCAGGCCAACCGGACAGGGGCGGGAGGAGACCCAGTACTTC
>TRBV7-2|TRBJ1-2|.|.
CASSLQGLSNYGYTF
TGTGCCAGCAGCTTACAGGGGCTTTCTAACTATGGCTACACCTTC
>TRBV7-2|TRBJ2-1|few|TRBD2
CASSLSGTSGGEQFF
TGTGCCAGCAGCTTATCCGGGACTAGCGGGGGGGAGCAGTTCTTC
>TRBV27|TRBJ2-3|.|TRBD2
CASSSRLAGGTDTQYF
TGTGCCAGCAGTTCCCGACTAGCGGGAGGCACAGATACGCAGTATTTT
>TRBV6-1|TRBJ2-6|.|.
CASSEVGGASGANVLTF
TGTGCCAGCAGTGAAGTAGGGGGGGCGTCTGGGGCCAACGTCCTGACTTTC
>TRBV6-1|TRBJ2-1|.|.
CASTQYNEQFF
TGTGCCAGCACCCAATACAATGAGCAGTTCTTC
>TRBV6-2/TRBV6-3|TRBJ1-2|.|.
CASRHRDNYGYTF
TGTGCCAGCAGGCATAGAGACAACTATGGCTACACCTTC
>TRBV24-1|TRBJ2-5|.|.
CATSDTGQRETQYF
TGTGCCACCAGTGACACGGGGCAACGAGAGACCCAGTACTTC
>TRBV7-3|TRBJ2-1|many|TRBD1
CASSSGTGIENEQFF
TGTGCCAGCAGCTCAGGGACAGGGATTGAGAATGAGCAGTTCTTC
>TRBV5-1|TRBJ2-3|.|.
CASSLAASQEILGTQYF
TGCGCCAGCAGCTTGGCCGCCAGCCAAGAGATCCTCGGGACCCAGTACTTT
>TRBV6-9|TRBJ2-7|.|.
CASSYLTGTYEQYF
TGTGCCAGCAGTTATCTGACGGGAACCTACGAGCAGTACTTC
>TRBV12-3/TRBV12-4|TRBJ2-3|.|TRBD1
CASSSTGGTDTQYF
TGTGCCAGCAGTTCGACAGGGGGCACAGATACGCAGTATTTT
>TRBV7-2|TRBJ2-1|.|.
CASSLGTLSYNEQFF
TGTGCCAGCAGCTTAGGGACTCTCTCCTACAATGAGCAGTTCTTC
>TRBV24-1|TRBJ2-7|.|.
CATIHGGSRYEQYF
TGTGCCACCATCCACGGAGGGAGTAGGTACGAGCAGTACTTC
>TRBV5-1|TRBJ2-7|.|TRBD1
CASSPGQGSYEQYF
TGCGCCAGCAGCCCAGGACAGGGGTCCTACGAGCAGTACTTC
>TRBV6-1|TRBJ2-6|many|.
CASRGQSSGANVLTF
TGTGCCAGCAGGGGTCAATCTTCTGGGGCCAACGTCCTGACTTTC
>TRBV12-3/TRBV12-4|TRBJ2-7|once|TRBD1
CASSFGGQGEQYF
TGTGCCAGCAGTTTTGGGGGACAGGGCGAGCAGTACTTC
>TRBV27|TRBJ1-2|.|.
CASSLRHNYGYTF
TGTGCCAGCAGTTTAAGGCATAACTATGGCTACACCTTC
>TRBV7-6|TRBJ2-1|many|.
CASSLGGGGHSYNEQFF
TGTGCCAGCAGCTTAGGGGGCGGGGGACACTCCTACAATGAGCAGTTCTTC
>TRBV28|TRBJ1-1|.|.
CASLRVREQYF
TGTGCCAGCTTGCGGGTGAGGGAGCAGTACTTT
>TRBV28|TRBJ1-1|.|.
CASSLTVGGTEAFF
TGTGCCAGCAGTTTAACCGTAGGCGGGACTGAAGCTTTCTTT
>TRBV6-6|TRBJ1-2|.|TRBD1
CASSSSTGGTYHPNYGYTF
TGTGCCAGCAGTTCCTCGACAGGGGGCACGTACCACCCTAACTATGGCTACACCTTC
>TRBV11-2|TRBJ2-3|.|.
CASSSQGANTADTQYF
TGTGCCAGCAGCTCACAGGGAGCGAACACAGCAGATACGCAGTATTTT
>TRBV7-2|TRBJ2-3|.|.
CASSLDAADTQYF
TGTGCCAGCAGCTTAGACGCGGCAGATACGCAGTATTTT
>TRBV7-2|TRBJ2-3|.|TRBD2
CASSFRTSGGTDTQYF
TGTGCCAGCAGCTTCCGGACTAGCGGGGGCACAGATACGCAGTATTTT
>TRBV9|TRBJ1-4|few|TRBD1
CASSPTGGPTNEKLFF
TGTGCCAGCAGCCCCACAGGGGGGCCAACTAATGAAAAACTGTTTTTT